Below, 4 T cell receptor beta chains from the same sample are listed, as sequenced in a study of OX40 agonist ivuxolimab in advanced cancers. The library relied on the immunoSEQ multiplex PCR assay. As stored in TCRdb, this immuneACCESS dataset retains in-frame rearrangements with V and J assigned. A fraction of the clones does not appear; measured against another copy, unresolved V genes explain less than half of the discrepancy, and the remainder lacks a known reason. The sample has over 75,000 clones on record, about 90% of them singletons. The top ten constitute 1% to 1.3% of the sample. The material sequenced was CD4+ or CD8+ T cells sorted from blood, taken in a trial of the OX40 agonist ivuxolimab. The source is an adult with an advanced solid tumor such as melanoma, head and neck, liver or kidney cancer.

The chain joins TRBV28 to TRBJ1-4, with TRBD1 identical over 7 bases. Germline V gene data show CDR1 as MDHEN and CDR2 as SYDVKM. The CDR3 spans 15 residues. Trimming at V came to 5 bases and at J to 6 bases, leaving 9 bases not matched to a gene. CDR3 protein: CASSQGGAGYEKLFF. Here the CDR3 DNA reads TGTGCCAGCAGTCAGGGGGGGGCTGGATATGAAAAACTGTTTTTT.

The chain couples TRBV10-3 to TRBJ1-6; 8 positions match TRBD1. Germline CDR1 ENHRY, CDR2 SYGVKD. This CDR3 is 14 amino acids long. V gave up 6 bases and J gave up 7 bases; unmatched junction bases: 5. The CDR3 sequence: CAISPDRGNSPLHF. CDR3 DNA: TGTGCCATCAGCCCCGACAGGGGCAATTCACCCCTCCACTTT.

This clone has a single count. V is TRBV30 and J is TRBJ2-5; weak D call: TRBD1 (5 bases). The ends were cut back, 0 bases at V and 4 bases at J, with 9 bases in the middle. From germline, CDR1 is GTSNPN and CDR2 SVGIG (reference sequence). This CDR3 comprises 13 residues. The DNA of the CDR3 is TGTGCCTGGAGTGTTCAGGGTCCAGAGACCCAGTACTTC. Its translation is CAWSVQGPETQYF.

The chain employs TRBV19 and TRBJ1-2; D is perhaps TRBD1 (6 bases). Germline V gene lookup returns CDR1 LNHDA and CDR2 SQIVND (reference sequence). This CDR3 spans 14 amino acids. The V end lost 6 bases, the J end lost 5 bases, and 16 bases lay between the germline ends. CDR3 protein: CASRGGGKLYGYTF. CDR3 coding DNA: TGTGCCAGTAGGGGCGGGGGCAAGTTGTATGGCTACACCTTC.